Below are 2 T cell receptor beta chains sequenced from a single sample in a study of siplizumab effects on memory and regulatory T cells (dated 2019 in TCRdb). Library prep was done by the immunoSEQ multiplex PCR assay. The table was pulled from immuneACCESS by TCRdb, which kept in-frame rearrangements only. Such tables lose some clones; where checked, under half of the loss comes from unresolved V genes, and the rest has no known cause. The sample table holds around 100,000 clones, of which roughly 94% were seen once. The ten biggest clones cover approximately 0.71% of the sample. The source material was Tregs sorted from blood. The receptors shown here come from a human donor in good health.

The rearrangement joins TRBV2 to TRBJ1-2, with 12 positions matching TRBD1. The CDR3 is 16 amino acids. In germline, CDR1 is SNHLY, CDR2 FYNNEI. V was clipped by 7 bases and J by 2 bases; unmatched bases: 8. CDR3 amino acids: CASTAGTGGINYGYTF. DNA for the CDR3: TGTGCCAGCACCGCCGGGACAGGGGGCATCAACTATGGCTACACCTTC.

The rearrangement links TRBV27 to TRBJ2-6, with 10 bases identical to TRBD1. Germline values: CDR1 MNHEY, CDR2 SMNVEV (reference sequence). CDR3 size: 17 residues. Germline trimming cut 5 bases from V and 2 bases from J; bases unmatched to any gene: 6. Here the CDR3 reads CASSKGTGVAGANVLTF. The CDR3 coding sequence is TGTGCCAGCAGTAAGGGGACAGGGGTTGCTGGGGCCAACGTCCTGACTTTC.